This T cell receptor (beta chain) is from a study of blood T cell repertoires in COVID-19. Germline V gives CDR1 SGHRS, CDR2 YFSETQ. CDR3 length equals 15 residues. Trimming removed 2 bases from V and 5 bases from J, with 16 bases in between. The data were produced by immunoSEQ multiplex PCR, yet TCRdb's version contains in-frame clones alone and is incomplete. Seen here are 280,000 or so clones, 75% to 90% observed once, and the top ten hold 2.2%. This clone came up a few times. Specimen: PBMCs or T cells enriched from blood (not recorded which). The chain employs TRBV5-1 and TRBJ2-5, with D perhaps matching TRBD1 (6 bases). This clonotype was obtained from a man aged 25 to 40 who had recovered from COVID-19. In DNA, the CDR3 is TGCGCCAGCAGCTTTAATCAGGGGACGAAGGAGACCCAGTACTTC. Translated, it gives CASSFNQGTKETQYF.